These 9 T cell receptor beta chains were all obtained from the same sample, sequenced in a study of T cells in localized non-small cell lung cancer. Some clones are missing from TCRdb's copy, which holds only in-frame ones; the method was immunoSEQ multiplex PCR. The sample yields 60,000 or so clones, roughly 76% seen once. The sequenced sample was PBMCs, obtained before any cancer treatment. The receptors come from a man aged 35 to 69 with stage II lung adenocarcinoma.

The chain links TRBV11-2 to TRBJ2-2, with D unresolved. V lost 0 bases and J lost 7, with 12 bases in between. The CDR3 is made up of 15 amino acids. Germline assignment: CDR1 SGHAT and CDR2 FQNNGV. The CDR3 bases are TGTGCCAGCAGCTTAGATCCGAGTACGGGCGGGGAGCTGTTTTTT. Protein sequence: CASSLDPSTGGELFF.

This clone was counted a single time. This sequence joins TRBV5-1 and TRBJ2-5, with D possibly called TRBD1 or TRBD2 (5 bases each). The J call may be incorrect, as the DNA end agrees better with TRBJ2-7. Germline CDR1 reads SGHRS; CDR2 reads YFSETQ. The CDR3 has 15 amino acids. The CDR3 reads CASSPIRDLDYEQYF. CDR3 nucleotides: TGCGCCAGCAGCCCTATACGGGACCTAGACTACGAGCAGTACTTC.

The chain is built from TRBV27 and TRBJ1-4; the D gene is possibly TRBD1 (5 bases). V was trimmed by 5 bases and J by 3 bases, leaving 16 bases between them. Germline CDR1 is MNHEY and CDR2 is SMNVEV (reference sequence). CDR3 length: 16 residues. This chain's CDR3 is CASSASRLGANEKLFF. DNA for the CDR3: TGTGCCAGCAGTGCAAGCAGACTGGGGGCTAATGAAAAACTGTTTTTT.

By share, this clone counts as medium-sized. CDR3 bases: TGTGCCATCAGTGGACTCACTGAAGCTTTCTTT. Translating gives CAISGLTEAFF. The rearrangement uses TRBV10-3 and TRBJ1-1, with no clear D. CDR3 length: 11 residues. Germline CDR1 reads ENHRY; CDR2 reads SYGVKD. Trimming removed 4 bases from V and 4 bases from J, with 4 bases in between.

The chain carries TRBV18 and TRBJ2-7; D is possibly TRBD1 or TRBD2 (6 bases each). Germline V gene data show CDR1 as KGHSH and CDR2 as LQKENI. Trimming removed 6 bases at V and 4 bases at J, with 16 bases between. This CDR3 has 14 amino acids. This chain's CDR3 is CASSPGASEYEQYF. DNA of the CDR3: TGTGCCAGCTCTCCGGGGGCTAGCGAGTACGAGCAGTACTTC.

The gene calls are TRBV6-1 and TRBJ2-2; D unresolved. The CDR3 consists of 14 residues. V lost 5 bases, J lost 2 bases, and 9 bases lay in between. Germline V CDR1 and CDR2: MNHNS, SASEGT. DNA for the CDR3: TGTGCCAGCAGTCAGACGGTTAACACCGGGGAGCTGTTTTTT. Translation gives CASSQTVNTGELFF.

The V and J genes are TRBV9 and TRBJ1-2; 8 positions agree with TRBD1. Losses at the gene ends were 0 bases for V and 3 bases for J; bases not matched to a gene: 4. Germline V CDR1 and CDR2: SGDLS, YYNGEE. This CDR3 comprises 15 residues. The CDR3 DNA reads TGTGCCAGCAGCGTAGGGACAGGGCCTGACTATGGCTACACCTTC. It is translated as CASSVGTGPDYGYTF.

The rearrangement uses TRBV19 and TRBJ2-2; 7 nucleotides match TRBD1. The CDR3 loop spans 16 amino acids. V dropped 4 bases and J dropped 2; count of bases not matched to a gene: 7. The germline V gene has CDR1 LNHDA and CDR2 SQIVND (reference sequence). CDR3 sequence (DNA): TGTGCCAGTAGTAGCAGAAGGGGGCAAAACACCGGGGAGCTGTTTTTT. This translates into CASSSRRGQNTGELFF.

V and J are TRBV7-2 and TRBJ1-2; D not certain. The V gene's germline CDR1 is SGHTA and CDR2 FQGNSA. The CDR3 runs to 16 residues. The ends were cut back, 5 bases at V and 4 bases at J, with 20 bases in the middle. CDR3 bases: TGTGCCAGCAGCCCTAAAGGTGGAGGGCTTTTCTATGGCTACACCTTC. Residues: CASSPKGGGLFYGYTF.